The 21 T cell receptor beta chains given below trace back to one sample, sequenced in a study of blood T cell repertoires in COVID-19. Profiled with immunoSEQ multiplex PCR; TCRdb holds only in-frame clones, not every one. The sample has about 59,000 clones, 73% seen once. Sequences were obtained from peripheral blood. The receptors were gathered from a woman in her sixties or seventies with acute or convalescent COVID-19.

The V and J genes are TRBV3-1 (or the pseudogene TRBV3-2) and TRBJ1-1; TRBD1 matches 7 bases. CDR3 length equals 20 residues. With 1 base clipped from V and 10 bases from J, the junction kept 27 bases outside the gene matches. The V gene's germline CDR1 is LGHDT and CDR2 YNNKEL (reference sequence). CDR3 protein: CASSQVVFIGTVGPRGRAFF. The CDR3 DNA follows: TGTGCCAGCAGCCAAGTAGTTTTTATCGGGACAGTGGGGCCACGAGGAAGAGCTTTCTTT.

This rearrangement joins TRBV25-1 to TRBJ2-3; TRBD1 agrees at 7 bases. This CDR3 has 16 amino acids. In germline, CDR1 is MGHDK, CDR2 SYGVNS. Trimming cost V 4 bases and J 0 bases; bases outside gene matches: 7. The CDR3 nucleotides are TGTGCCAGCAGTGTTTCCGGCAGGGGGAGCACAGATACGCAGTATTTT. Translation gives CASSVSGRGSTDTQYF.

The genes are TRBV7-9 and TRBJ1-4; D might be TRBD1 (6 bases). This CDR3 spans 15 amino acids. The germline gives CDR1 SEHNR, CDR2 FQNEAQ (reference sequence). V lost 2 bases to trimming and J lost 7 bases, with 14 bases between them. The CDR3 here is CASSLSGAVGEKLFF. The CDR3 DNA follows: TGTGCCAGCAGCTTATCAGGGGCTGTTGGTGAAAAACTGTTTTTT.

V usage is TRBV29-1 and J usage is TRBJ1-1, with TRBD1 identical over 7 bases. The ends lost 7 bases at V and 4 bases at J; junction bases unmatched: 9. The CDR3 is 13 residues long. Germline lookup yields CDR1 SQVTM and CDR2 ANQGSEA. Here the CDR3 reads CSGHRGRGTEAFF. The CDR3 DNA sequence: TGCAGCGGTCACAGGGGACGGGGCACTGAAGCTTTCTTT. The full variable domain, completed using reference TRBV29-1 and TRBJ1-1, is SAVISQKPSRDICQRGTSLTIQCQVDSQVTMMFWYRQQPGQSLTLIATANQGSEATYESGFVIDKFPISRPNLTFSTLTVSNMSPEDSSIYLCSGHRGRGTEAFFGQGTRLTVV.

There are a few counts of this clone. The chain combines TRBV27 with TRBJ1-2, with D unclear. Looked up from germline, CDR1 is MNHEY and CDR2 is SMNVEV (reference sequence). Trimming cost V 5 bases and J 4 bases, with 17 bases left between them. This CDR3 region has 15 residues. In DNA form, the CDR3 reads TGTGCCAGCAGTCCCTCTCCAACAGTTCTCTATGGCTACACCTTC. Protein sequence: CASSPSPTVLYGYTF.

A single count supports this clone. CDR3 residues: CASSNLQGASYGYTF. DNA of the CDR3: TGTGCCAGCAGCAACCTCCAGGGGGCCAGCTATGGCTACACCTTC. The rearrangement joins TRBV5-4 to TRBJ1-2; 8 nucleotides line up with TRBD1. Germline CDR1 reads SGHNT; CDR2 reads YYREEE (reference sequence). This CDR3 comprises 15 residues. The trim removed 4 bases at V and 4 bases at J, leaving 9 bases unmatched.

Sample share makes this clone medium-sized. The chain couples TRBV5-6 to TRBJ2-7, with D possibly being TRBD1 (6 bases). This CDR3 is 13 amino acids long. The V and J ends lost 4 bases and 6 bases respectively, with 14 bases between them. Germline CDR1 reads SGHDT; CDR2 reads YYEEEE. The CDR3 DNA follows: TGTGCCAGCAGCAACCTAGGGGGATCCGAGCAGTACGTC. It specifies CASSNLGGSEQYV.

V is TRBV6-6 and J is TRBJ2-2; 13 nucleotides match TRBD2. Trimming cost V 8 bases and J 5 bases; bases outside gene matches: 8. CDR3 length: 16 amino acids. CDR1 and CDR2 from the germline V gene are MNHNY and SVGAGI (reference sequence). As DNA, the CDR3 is TGTGCCAGCCGACTAGCGGGGGGCAAGGGAACCGGGGAGCTGTTTTTT. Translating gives CASRLAGGKGTGELFF.

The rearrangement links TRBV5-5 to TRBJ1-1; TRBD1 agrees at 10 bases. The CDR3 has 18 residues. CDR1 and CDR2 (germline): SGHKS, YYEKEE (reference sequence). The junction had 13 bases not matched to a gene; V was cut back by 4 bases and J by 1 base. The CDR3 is CASSQLTGGVRSNTEAFF. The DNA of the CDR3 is TGTGCCAGCAGCCAACTGACAGGGGGCGTTAGGTCGAACACTGAAGCTTTCTTT.

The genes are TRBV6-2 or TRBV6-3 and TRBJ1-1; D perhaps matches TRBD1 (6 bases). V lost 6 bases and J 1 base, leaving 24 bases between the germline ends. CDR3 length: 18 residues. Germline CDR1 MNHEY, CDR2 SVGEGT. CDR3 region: CASSPPEGQGLRNTEAFF. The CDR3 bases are TGTGCCAGCAGCCCCCCCGAGGGGCAGGGGCTTAGGAACACTGAAGCTTTCTTT.

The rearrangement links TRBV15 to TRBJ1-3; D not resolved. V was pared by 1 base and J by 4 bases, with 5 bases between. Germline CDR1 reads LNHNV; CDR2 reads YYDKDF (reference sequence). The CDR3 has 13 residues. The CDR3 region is CATSRGAGNTIYF. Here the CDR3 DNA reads TGTGCCACCAGCAGAGGGGCGGGAAACACCATATATTTT.

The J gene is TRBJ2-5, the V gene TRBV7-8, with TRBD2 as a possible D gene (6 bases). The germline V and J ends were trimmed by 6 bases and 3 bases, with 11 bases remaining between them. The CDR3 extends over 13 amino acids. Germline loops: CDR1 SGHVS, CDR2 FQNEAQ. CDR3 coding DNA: TGTGCCAGCAGGTCGGGACTCGAAGAGACCCAGTACTTC. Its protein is CASRSGLEETQYF.

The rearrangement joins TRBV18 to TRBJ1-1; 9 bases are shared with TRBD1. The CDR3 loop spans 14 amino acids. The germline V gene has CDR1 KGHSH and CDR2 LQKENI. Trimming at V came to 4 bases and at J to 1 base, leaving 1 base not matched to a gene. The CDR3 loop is CASSLQGANTEAFF. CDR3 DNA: TGTGCCAGCTCACTACAGGGGGCGAACACTGAAGCTTTCTTT.

The CDR3 sequence: CASSRSINQPQHF. Here the CDR3 DNA reads TGTGCCAGCTCACGTTCTATCAATCAGCCCCAGCATTTT. The rearrangement links TRBV18 to TRBJ1-5; no reliable D call. From germline, CDR1 is KGHSH and CDR2 LQKENI. The length of the CDR3 is 13 residues. Between the trimmed V and J ends, which lost 4 bases and 3 bases, there was a span of 7 bases.

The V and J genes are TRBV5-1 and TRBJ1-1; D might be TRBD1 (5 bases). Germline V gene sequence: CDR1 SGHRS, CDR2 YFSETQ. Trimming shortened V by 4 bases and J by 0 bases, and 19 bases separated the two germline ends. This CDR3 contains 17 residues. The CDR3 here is CASSPLTASKMNTEAFF. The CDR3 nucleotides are TGCGCCAGCAGCCCCTTGACAGCCTCTAAAATGAACACTGAAGCTTTCTTT.

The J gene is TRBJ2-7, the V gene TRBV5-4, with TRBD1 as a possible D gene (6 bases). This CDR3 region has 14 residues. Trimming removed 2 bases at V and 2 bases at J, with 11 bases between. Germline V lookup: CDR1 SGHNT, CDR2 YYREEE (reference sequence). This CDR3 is CASSFRGGTYEQYF. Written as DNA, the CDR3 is TGTGCCAGCAGCTTTAGAGGGGGTACCTACGAGCAGTACTTC.

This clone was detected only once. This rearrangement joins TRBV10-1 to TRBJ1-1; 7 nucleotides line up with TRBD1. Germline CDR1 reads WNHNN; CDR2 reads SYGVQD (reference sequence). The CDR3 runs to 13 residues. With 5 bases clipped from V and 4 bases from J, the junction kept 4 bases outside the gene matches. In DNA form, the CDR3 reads TGCGCCAGCAGTCTTAACAGGGGCACTGAAGCTTTCTTT. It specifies CASSLNRGTEAFF.

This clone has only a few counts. This CDR3 reads CASSVSGNEQFF. CDR3 in DNA: TGTGCCAGCAGCGTATCGGGGAATGAGCAGTTCTTC. This rearrangement joins TRBV9 to TRBJ2-1; the D gene is possibly TRBD2 (5 bases). The CDR3 has 12 residues. Trimming shortened V by 1 base and J by 7 bases, and 6 bases separated the two germline ends. Per the germline V gene, CDR1 is SGDLS and CDR2 is YYNGEE.

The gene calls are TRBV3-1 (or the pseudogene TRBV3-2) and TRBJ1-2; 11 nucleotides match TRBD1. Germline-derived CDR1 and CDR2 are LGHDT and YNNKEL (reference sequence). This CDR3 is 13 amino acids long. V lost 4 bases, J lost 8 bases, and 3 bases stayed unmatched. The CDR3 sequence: CASSPDRGQGYTF. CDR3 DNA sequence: TGTGCCAGCAGCCCGGACAGGGGGCAAGGCTACACCTTC.

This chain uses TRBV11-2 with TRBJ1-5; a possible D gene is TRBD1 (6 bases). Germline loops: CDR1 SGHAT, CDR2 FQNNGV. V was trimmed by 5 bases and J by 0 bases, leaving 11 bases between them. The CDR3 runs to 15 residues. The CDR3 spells CASSTGTTSNQPQHF. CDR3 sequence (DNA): TGTGCCAGCAGCACCGGGACAACTAGCAATCAGCCCCAGCATTTT.

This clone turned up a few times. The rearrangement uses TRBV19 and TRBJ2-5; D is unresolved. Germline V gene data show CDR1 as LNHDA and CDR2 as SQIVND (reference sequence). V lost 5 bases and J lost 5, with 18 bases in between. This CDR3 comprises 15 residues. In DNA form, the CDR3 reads TGTGCCAGTAGTTTACGGGTCTCTAATGGGGAGACCCAGTACTTC. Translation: CASSLRVSNGETQYF.